This TCR beta chain was sequenced in a study of shared clonotypes between healthy human individuals. Germline CDR1 WNHNN, CDR2 SYGVQD (reference sequence). The CDR3 extends over 14 amino acids. Trimming shortened V by 4 bases and J by 5 bases, and 13 bases separated the two germline ends. Naive CD8 cells, CD45RO-negative and positively selected for CCR7, excluded terminally differentiated effector memory CD45RA+ cells. The genomic DNA of each subset was split evenly across several immunoSEQ plates. Libraries were prepared by immunoSEQ multiplex PCR; TCRdb keeps only in-frame clonotypes and omits some of them. The table includes hundreds of thousands of clones, about 95% detected once.

The V and J genes are TRBV10-1 and TRBJ2-3; no reliable D call. Input material: naive CD8+ T cells sorted from blood. The receptor was isolated from a woman aged 25 to 39 in good health. CDR3 residues: CASSGPSLEDTQYF. The CDR3 DNA sequence: TGCGCCAGCAGTGGCCCCTCTCTAGAAGATACGCAGTATTTT.